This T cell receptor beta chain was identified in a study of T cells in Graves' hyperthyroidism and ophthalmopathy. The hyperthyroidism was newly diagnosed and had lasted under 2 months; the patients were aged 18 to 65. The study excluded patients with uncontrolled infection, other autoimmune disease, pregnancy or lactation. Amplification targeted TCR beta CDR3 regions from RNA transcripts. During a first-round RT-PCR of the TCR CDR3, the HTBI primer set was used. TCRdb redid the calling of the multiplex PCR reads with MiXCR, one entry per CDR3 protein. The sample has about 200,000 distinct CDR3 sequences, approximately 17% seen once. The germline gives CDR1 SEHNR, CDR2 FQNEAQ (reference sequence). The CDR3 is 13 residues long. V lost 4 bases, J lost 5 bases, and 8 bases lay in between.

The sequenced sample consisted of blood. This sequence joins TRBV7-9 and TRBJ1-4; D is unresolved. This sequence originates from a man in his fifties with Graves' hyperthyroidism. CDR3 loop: CASSSQLNEKLFF. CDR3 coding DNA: TGTGCCAGCAGCTCTCAGTTGAATGAAAAACTGTTTTTT.